This T cell receptor (beta chain) was sequenced during a study of patients and donors after allogeneic stem cell transplantation. The CDR3 runs 15 residues. V was clipped by 3 bases and J by 7 bases, with 16 bases between them. The V gene's germline CDR1 is LNHNV and CDR2 YYDKDF (reference sequence). This clonotype has at least ten counts. From the RT-PCR reads, TCRdb called clonotypes with MiXCR, one entry per CDR3 protein. The sample has approximately 170,000 distinct CDR3 sequences, 24% seen once. V gene TRBV15 combines with J gene TRBJ1-5; the D gene is possibly TRBD1 (5 bases). Material: blood, either unsorted or a sorted T cell fraction (not recorded which). The receptor's source is a human donor who was either an allogeneic HSCT recipient or a stem cell or donor lymphocyte infusion donor (not recorded which). It is not recorded whose cells these are; they may come from a transplant donor. CDR3 loop: CATSSVARGPQPQHF. The CDR3 DNA is TGTGCCACCAGCAGTGTGGCGCGGGGACCCCAGCCCCAGCATTTT.